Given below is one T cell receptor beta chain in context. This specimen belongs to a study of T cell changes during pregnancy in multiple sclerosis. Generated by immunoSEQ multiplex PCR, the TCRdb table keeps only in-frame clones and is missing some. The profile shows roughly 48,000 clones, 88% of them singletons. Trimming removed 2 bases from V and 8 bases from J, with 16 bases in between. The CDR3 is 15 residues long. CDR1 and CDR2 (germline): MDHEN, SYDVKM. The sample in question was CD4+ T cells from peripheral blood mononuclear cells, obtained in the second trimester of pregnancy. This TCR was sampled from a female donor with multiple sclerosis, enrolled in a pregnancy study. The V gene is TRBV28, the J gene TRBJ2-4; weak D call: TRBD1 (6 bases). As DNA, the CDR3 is TGTGCCAGCAGTTTAGGGGGCCAGGGCTTGGACATTCAGTACTTC. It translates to CASSLGGQGLDIQYF.